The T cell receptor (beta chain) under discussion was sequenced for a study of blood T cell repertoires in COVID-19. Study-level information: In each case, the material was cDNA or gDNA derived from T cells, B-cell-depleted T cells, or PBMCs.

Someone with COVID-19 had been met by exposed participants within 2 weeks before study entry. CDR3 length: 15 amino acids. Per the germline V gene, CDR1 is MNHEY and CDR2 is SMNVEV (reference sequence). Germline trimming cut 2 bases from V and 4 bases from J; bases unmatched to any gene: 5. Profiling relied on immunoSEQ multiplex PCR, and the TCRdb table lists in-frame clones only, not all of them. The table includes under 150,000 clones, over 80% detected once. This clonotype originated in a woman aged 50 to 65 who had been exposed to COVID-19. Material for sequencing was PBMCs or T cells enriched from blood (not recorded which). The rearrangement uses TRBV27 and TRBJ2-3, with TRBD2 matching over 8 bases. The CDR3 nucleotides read TGTGCCAGCAGTTTAGGCGGGGGGACCGCAGATACGCAGTATTTT. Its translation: CASSLGGGTADTQYF.